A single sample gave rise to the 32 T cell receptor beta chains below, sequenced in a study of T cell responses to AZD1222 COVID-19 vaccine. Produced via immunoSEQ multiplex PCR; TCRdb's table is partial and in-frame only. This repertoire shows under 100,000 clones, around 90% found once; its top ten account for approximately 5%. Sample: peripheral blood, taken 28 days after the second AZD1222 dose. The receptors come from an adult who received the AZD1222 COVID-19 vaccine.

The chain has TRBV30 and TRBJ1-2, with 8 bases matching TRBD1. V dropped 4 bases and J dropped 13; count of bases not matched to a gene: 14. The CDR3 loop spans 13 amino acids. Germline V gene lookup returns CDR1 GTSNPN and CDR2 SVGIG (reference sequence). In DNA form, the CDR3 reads TGTGCCTGGACGGGGATTATTCGGGACAGGAGCACCTTC. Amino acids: CAWTGIIRDRSTF.

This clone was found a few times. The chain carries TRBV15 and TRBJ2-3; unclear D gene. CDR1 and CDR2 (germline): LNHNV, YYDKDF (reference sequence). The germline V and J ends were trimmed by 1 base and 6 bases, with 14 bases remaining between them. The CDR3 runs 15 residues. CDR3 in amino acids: CATSRVGDIGDTQYF. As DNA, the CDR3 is TGTGCCACCAGCAGAGTGGGTGATATAGGGGATACGCAGTATTTT.

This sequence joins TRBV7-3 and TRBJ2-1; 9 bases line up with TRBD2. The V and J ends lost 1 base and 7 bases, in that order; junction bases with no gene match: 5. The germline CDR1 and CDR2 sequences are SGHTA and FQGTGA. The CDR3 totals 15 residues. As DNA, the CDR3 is TGTGCCAGCAGCTTAATGGCGGGGGGGTATAATGAGCAGTTCTTC. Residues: CASSLMAGGYNEQFF.

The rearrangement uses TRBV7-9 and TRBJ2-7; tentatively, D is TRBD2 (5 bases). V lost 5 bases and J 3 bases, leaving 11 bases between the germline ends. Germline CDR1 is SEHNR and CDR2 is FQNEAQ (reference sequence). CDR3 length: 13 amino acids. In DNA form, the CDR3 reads TGTGCCAGCAGCAGACTGGAGGTCTACGAGCAGTACGTC. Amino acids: CASSRLEVYEQYV.

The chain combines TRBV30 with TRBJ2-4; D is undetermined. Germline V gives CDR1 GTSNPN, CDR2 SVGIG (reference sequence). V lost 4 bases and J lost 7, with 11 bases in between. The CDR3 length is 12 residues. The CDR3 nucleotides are TGTGCCTGGACCACAGTCGGGAACATTCAGTACTTC. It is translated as CAWTTVGNIQYF.

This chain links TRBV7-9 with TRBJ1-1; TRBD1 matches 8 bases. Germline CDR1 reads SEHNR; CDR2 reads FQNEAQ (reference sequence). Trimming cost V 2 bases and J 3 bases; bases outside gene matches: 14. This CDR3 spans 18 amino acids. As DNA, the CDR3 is TGTGCCAGCAGCTTATATGGGGGCAGGGACAGGTGGGACACTGAAGCTTTCTTT. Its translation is CASSLYGGRDRWDTEAFF. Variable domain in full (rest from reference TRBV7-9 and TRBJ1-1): DTGVSQNPRHKITKRGQNVTFRCDPISEHNRLYWYRQTLGQGPEFLTYFQNEAQLEKSRLLSDRFSAERPKGSFSTLEIQRTEQGDSAMYLCASSLYGGRDRWDTEAFFGQGTRLTVV.

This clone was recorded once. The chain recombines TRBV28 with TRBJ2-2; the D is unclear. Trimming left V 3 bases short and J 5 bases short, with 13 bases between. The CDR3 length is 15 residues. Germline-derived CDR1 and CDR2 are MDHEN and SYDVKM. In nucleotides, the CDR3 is TGTGCCAGCAGTTTCTCCCAGGTCCTGACCGGGGAGCTGTTTTTT. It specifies CASSFSQVLTGELFF. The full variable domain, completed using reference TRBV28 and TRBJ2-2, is DVKVTQSSRYLVKRTGEKVFLECVQDMDHENMFWYRQDPGLGLRLIYFSYDVKMKEKGDIPEGYSVSREKKERFSLILESASTNQTSMYLCASSFSQVLTGELFFGEGSRLTVL.

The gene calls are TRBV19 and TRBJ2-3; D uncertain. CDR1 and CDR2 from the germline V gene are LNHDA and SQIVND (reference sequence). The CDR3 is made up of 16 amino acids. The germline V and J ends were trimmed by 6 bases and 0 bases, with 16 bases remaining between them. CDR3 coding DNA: TGTGCCAGTAGAAGGACGGACGTGATTAGCACAGATACGCAGTATTTT. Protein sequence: CASRRTDVISTDTQYF.

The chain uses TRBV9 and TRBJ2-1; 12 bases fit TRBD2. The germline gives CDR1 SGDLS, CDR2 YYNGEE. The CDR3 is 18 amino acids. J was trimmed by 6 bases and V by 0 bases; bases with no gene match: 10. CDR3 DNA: TGTGCCAGCAGCGTAGGCGCTAGCGGGGGGGCTATCCCCAATGAGCAGTTCTTC. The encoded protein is CASSVGASGGAIPNEQFF. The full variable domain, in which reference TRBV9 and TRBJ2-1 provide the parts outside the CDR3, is DSGVTQTPKHLITATGQRVTLRCSPRSGDLSVYWYQQSLDQGLQFLIQYYNGEERAKGNILERFSAQQFPDLHSELNLSSLELGDSALYFCASSVGASGGAIPNEQFFGPGTRLTVL.

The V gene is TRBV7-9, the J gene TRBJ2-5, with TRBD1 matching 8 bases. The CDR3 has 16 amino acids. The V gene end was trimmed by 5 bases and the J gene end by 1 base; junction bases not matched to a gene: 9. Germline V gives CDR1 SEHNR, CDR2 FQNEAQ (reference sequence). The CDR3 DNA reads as TGTGCCAGCAGCCCCAACAGGGGGGACACCCAAGAGACCCAGTACTTC. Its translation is CASSPNRGDTQETQYF. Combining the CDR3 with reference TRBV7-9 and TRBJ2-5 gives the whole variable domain DTGVSQNPRHKITKRGQNVTFRCDPISEHNRLYWYRQTLGQGPEFLTYFQNEAQLEKSRLLSDRFSAERPKGSFSTLEIQRTEQGDSAMYLCASSPNRGDTQETQYFGPGTRLLVL.

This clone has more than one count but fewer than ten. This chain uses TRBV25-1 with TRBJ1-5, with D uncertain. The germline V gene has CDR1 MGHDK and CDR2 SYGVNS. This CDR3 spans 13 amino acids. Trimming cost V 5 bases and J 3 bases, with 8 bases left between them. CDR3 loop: CASSPWDNQPQHF. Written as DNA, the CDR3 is TGTGCCAGCAGTCCATGGGACAATCAGCCCCAGCATTTT.

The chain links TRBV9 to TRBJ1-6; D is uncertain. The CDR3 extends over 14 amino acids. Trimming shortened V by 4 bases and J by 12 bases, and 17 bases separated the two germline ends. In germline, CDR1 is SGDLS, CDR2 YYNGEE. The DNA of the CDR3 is TGTGCCAGCAGCCCGGCCGGGAAAAATATACCCCTCCACTTT. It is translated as CASSPAGKNIPLHF.

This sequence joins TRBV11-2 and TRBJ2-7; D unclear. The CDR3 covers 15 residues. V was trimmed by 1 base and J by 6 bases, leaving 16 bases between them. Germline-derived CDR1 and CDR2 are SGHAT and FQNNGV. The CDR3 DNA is TGTGCCAGCAGCTTAGTTGTCCAAATTAGGTCCGAGCAGTACTTC. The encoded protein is CASSLVVQIRSEQYF.

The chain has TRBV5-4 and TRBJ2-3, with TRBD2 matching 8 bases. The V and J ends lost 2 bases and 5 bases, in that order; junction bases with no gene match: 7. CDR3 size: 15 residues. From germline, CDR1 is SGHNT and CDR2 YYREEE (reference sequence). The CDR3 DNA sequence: TGTGCCAGCAGCTTCTCTGGCGGGGGGCAAGATACGCAGTATTTT. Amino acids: CASSFSGGGQDTQYF.

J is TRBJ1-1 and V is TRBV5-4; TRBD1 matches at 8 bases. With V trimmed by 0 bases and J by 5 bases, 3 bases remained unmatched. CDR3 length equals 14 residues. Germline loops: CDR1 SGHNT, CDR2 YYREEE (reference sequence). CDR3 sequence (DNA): TGTGCCAGCAGCTTGGACAGGGGGGGAACTGAAGCTTTCTTT. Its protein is CASSLDRGGTEAFF.

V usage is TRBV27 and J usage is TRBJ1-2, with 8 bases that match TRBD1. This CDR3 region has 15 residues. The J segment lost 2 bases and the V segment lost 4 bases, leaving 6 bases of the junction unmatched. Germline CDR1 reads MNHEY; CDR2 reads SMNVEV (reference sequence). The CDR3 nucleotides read TGTGCCAGCAGTTCTGGACAGGGAGAAAACTATGGCTACACCTTC. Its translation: CASSSGQGENYGYTF.

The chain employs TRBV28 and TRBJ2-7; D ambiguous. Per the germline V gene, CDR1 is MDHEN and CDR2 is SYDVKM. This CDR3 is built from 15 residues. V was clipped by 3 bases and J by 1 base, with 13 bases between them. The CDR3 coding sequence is TGTGCCAGCAGTTTCCCGGCAGAATCATCCTACGAGCAGTACTTC. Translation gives CASSFPAESSYEQYF.

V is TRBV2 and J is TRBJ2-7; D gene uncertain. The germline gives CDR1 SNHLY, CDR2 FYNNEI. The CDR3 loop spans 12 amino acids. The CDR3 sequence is CASREDKYEQYV. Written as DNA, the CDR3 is TGTGCCAGCAGGGAAGACAAATACGAGCAGTACGTC.

The CDR3 protein is CASSYGDRENSPLHF. As DNA, the CDR3 is TGTGCCAGCAGTTACGGGGACAGGGAGAATTCACCCCTCCACTTT. This chain joins TRBV6-5 and TRBJ1-6; 9 positions agree with TRBD1. Germline lookup yields CDR1 MNHEY and CDR2 SVGAGI. The V segment lost 2 bases and the J segment 7 bases; nucleotides outside the gene matches: 3. This CDR3 is built from 15 residues.

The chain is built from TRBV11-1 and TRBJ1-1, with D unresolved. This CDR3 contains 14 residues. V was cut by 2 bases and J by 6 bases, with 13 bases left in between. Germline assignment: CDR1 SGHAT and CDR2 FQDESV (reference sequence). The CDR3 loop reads CASSLSVGSAEAFF. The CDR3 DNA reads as TGTGCCAGCAGCTTATCGGTGGGGAGCGCTGAAGCTTTCTTT.

The CDR3 DNA reads TGTGCCAGCAGCTTAGTAATTTGGGGGGCAAGCTCCTACGAGCAGTACTTC. Its translation: CASSLVIWGASSYEQYF. The J gene is TRBJ2-7, the V gene TRBV7-8; D may be TRBD1 or TRBD2 (6 bases each). Germline V gene data show CDR1 as SGHVS and CDR2 as FQNEAQ. The CDR3 totals 17 residues. V was cut by 1 base and J by 0 bases, with 16 bases left in between.

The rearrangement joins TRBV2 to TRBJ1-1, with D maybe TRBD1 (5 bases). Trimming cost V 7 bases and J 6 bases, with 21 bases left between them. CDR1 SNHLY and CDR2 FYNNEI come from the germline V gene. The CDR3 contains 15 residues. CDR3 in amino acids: CASTKSPQVSPEAFF. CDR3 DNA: TGTGCCAGCACCAAGTCCCCACAGGTTAGCCCTGAAGCTTTCTTT.

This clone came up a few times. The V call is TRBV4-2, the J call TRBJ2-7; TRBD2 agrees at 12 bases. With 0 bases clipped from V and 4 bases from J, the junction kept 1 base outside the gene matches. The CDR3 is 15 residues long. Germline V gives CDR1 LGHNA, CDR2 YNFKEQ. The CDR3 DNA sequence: TGTGCCAGCAGCCAAGAGACTAGCGGGGGTTACGAGCAGTACTTC. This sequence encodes CASSQETSGGYEQYF.

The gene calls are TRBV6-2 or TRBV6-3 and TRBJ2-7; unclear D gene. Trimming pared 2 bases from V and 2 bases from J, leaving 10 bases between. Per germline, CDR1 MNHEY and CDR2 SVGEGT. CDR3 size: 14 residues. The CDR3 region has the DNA TGTGCCAGCAGTTACGATGGGATGACCTACGAGCAGTACTTC. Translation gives CASSYDGMTYEQYF.

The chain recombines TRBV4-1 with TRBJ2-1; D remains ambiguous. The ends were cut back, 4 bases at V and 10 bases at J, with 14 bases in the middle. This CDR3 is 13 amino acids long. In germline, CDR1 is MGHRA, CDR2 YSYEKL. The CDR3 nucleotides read TGCGCCAGCAGCCTCCGGTCCAGTGCGGAGCAGTTCTTC. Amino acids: CASSLRSSAEQFF.

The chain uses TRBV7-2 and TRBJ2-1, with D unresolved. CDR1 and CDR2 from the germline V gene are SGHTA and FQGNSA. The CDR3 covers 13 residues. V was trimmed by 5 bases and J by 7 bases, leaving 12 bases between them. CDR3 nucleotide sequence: TGTGCCAGCAGCACTCTTCTCCGGAATGAGCAGTTCTTC. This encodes CASSTLLRNEQFF.

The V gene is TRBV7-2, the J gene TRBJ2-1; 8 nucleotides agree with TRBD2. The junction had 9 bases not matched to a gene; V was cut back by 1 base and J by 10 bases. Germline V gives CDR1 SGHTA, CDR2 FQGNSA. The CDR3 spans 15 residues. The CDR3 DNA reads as TGTGCCAGCAGCTTAGGGGGTAGTTTAGCGGGGGAGCAGTTCTTC. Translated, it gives CASSLGGSLAGEQFF.

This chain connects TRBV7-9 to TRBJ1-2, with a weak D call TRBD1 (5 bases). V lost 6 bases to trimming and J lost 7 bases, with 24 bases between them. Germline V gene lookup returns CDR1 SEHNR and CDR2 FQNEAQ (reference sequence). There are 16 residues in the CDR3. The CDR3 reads CASRPANGTPTLGYTF. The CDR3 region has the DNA TGTGCCAGCAGGCCCGCAAACGGGACGCCGACCCTTGGCTACACCTTC.

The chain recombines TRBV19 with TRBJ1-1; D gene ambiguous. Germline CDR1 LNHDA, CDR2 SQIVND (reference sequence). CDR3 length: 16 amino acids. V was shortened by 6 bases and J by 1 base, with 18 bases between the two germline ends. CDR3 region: CASRLSQAAENTEAFF. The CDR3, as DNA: TGTGCCAGTAGACTATCCCAAGCCGCAGAGAACACTGAAGCTTTCTTT.

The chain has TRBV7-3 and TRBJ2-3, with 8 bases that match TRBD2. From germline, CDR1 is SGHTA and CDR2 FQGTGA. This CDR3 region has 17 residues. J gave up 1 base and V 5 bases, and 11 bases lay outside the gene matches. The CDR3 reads CASSPGIAGWGTDTQYF. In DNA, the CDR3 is TGTGCCAGCAGCCCCGGGATAGCGGGGTGGGGCACAGATACGCAGTATTTT.

In nucleotides, the CDR3 is TGTGCCAGCAGCCACCCAGACTCTTCCTTGGGCACCCAGTACTTC. Its protein product is CASSHPDSSLGTQYF. The rearrangement joins TRBV5-4 to TRBJ2-5; D unresolved. CDR3 length: 15 amino acids. Looked up from germline, CDR1 is SGHNT and CDR2 is YYREEE (reference sequence). V was pared by 4 bases and J by 8 bases, with 21 bases between.

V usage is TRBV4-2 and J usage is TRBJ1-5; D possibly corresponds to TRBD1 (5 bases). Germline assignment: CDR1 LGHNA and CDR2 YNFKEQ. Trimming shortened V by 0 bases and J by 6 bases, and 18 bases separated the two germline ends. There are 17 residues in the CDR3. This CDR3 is CASSQDSGVWGGQPQHF. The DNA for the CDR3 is TGTGCCAGCAGCCAAGATAGTGGAGTTTGGGGCGGTCAGCCCCAGCATTTT.